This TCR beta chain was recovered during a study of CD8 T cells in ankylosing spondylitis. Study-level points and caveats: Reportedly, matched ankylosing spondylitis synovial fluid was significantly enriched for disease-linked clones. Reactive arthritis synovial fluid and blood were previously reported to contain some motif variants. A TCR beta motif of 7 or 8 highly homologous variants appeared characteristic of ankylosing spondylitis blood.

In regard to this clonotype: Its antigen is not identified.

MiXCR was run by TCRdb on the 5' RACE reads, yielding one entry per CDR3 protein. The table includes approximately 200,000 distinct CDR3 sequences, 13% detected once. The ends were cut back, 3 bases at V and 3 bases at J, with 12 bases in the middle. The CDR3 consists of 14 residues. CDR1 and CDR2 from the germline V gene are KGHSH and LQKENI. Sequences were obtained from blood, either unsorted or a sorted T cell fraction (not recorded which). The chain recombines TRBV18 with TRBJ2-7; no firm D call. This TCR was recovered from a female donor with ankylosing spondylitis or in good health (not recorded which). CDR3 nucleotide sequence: TGTGCCAGCTCACCGGGGAATGGTGTCTACGAGCAGTACTTC. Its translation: CASSPGNGVYEQYF. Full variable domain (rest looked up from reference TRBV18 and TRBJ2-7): NAGVMQNPRHLVRRRGQEARLRCSPMKGHSHVYWYRQLPEEGLKFMVYLQKENIIDESGMPKERFSAEFPKEGPSILRIQQVVRGDSAAYFCASSPGNGVYEQYFGPGTRLTVT.